These 20 T cell receptor beta chains came from one sample sequenced in a study of blood T cell repertoires in COVID-19. The table came from immunoSEQ multiplex PCR; TCRdb's copy has only in-frame clones and leaves some out. The table lists over 250,000 clones, around 90% of them singletons. Material for sequencing was PBMCs or T cells enriched from blood (not recorded which). These receptors were obtained from a woman between 25 and 40 years old who had recovered from COVID-19.

The chain is built from TRBV2 and TRBJ2-7; 7 bases align to TRBD1. V dropped 7 bases and J dropped 4; count of bases not matched to a gene: 10. The V gene's germline CDR1 is SNHLY and CDR2 FYNNEI. This CDR3 contains 14 residues. DNA of the CDR3: TGTGCCAGCAATCCCGGGACAGAAGATTACGAGCAGTACTTC. Translating gives CASNPGTEDYEQYF.

The V call is TRBV6-2 or TRBV6-3, the J call TRBJ2-1; TRBD1 is a possible D gene (5 bases). From germline, CDR1 is MNHEY and CDR2 SVGEGT. Deletions cut 3 bases from V and 0 bases from J, with 24 bases between. The CDR3 sequence is 20 residues long. CDR3 in amino acids: CASSYFRPGAVQSSYNEQFF. CDR3 DNA sequence: TGTGCCAGCAGTTATTTCCGCCCTGGGGCGGTTCAGAGCTCCTACAATGAGCAGTTCTTC.

The CDR3 DNA sequence: TGCAGCGTGGAGACCTCTGGGGCCAACGTCCTGACTTTC. Its translation is CSVETSGANVLTF. This rearrangement joins TRBV29-1 to TRBJ2-6; no reliable D call. The CDR3 loop spans 13 amino acids. CDR1 is SQVTM and CDR2 is ANQGSEA in the germline V gene. Trimming removed 6 bases at V and 0 bases at J, with 6 bases between.

This chain's CDR3 is CASSYSVSSNEQFF. The CDR3 DNA sequence: TGTGCCAGCAGTTACAGTGTCTCTAGTAATGAGCAGTTCTTC. The chain has TRBV6-5 and TRBJ2-1, with D unresolved. The CDR3 has 14 residues. The germline gives CDR1 MNHEY, CDR2 SVGAGI. Between the trimmed V and J ends, which lost 2 bases and 7 bases, there was a span of 12 bases.

CDR3 in amino acids: CASSVGHPNTIYF. The CDR3 DNA sequence: TGTGCCAGCAGCGTAGGGCATCCGAACACCATATATTTT. This chain joins TRBV9 and TRBJ1-3; the D is unclear. Per the germline V gene, CDR1 is SGDLS and CDR2 is YYNGEE. The CDR3 totals 13 residues. V was cut by 0 bases and J by 7 bases, with 8 bases left in between.

This rearrangement joins TRBV12-3 or TRBV12-4 to TRBJ2-6; a possible D gene is TRBD1 (5 bases). This CDR3 has 13 amino acids. Trimming pared 0 bases from V and 11 bases from J, leaving 8 bases between. CDR3 region: CASSLAAGYVLTF. CDR3 in DNA: TGTGCCAGCAGTTTAGCCGCAGGGTACGTCCTGACTTTC.

The chain joins TRBV6-1 to TRBJ2-5, with D maybe TRBD2 (6 bases). The CDR3 covers 15 residues. In germline, CDR1 is MNHNS, CDR2 SASEGT. Trimming pared 0 bases from V and 5 bases from J, leaving 13 bases between. The CDR3 here is CASSEASVAVETQYF. The DNA of the CDR3 is TGTGCCAGCAGTGAAGCGAGCGTAGCGGTGGAGACCCAGTACTTC.

This clone was found once. V is TRBV7-9 and J is TRBJ1-1; TRBD1 might be the D (5 bases). The V end lost 5 bases, the J end lost 2 bases, and 15 bases lay between the germline ends. The CDR3 is 15 residues long. CDR1 and CDR2 (germline): SEHNR, FQNEAQ (reference sequence). CDR3 sequence (DNA): TGTGCCAGCAGCCTAATTATCCAGGGAAACACTGAAGCTTTCTTT. Protein: CASSLIIQGNTEAFF. The complete variable domain, with remaining parts taken from reference TRBV7-9 and TRBJ1-1, reads DTGVSQNPRHKITKRGQNVTFRCDPISEHNRLYWYRQTLGQGPEFLTYFQNEAQLEKSRLLSDRFSAERPKGSFSTLEIQRTEQGDSAMYLCASSLIIQGNTEAFFGQGTRLTVV.

The chain carries TRBV28 and TRBJ1-1; D may be TRBD1 (6 bases). CDR1 MDHEN and CDR2 SYDVKM come from the germline V gene. Trimming pared 4 bases from V and 7 bases from J, leaving 22 bases between. There are 16 residues in the CDR3. The CDR3 bases are TGTGCCAGCAGTTCACCTCGACTGGACAGTGTGGATGAAGCTTTCTTT. Its protein product is CASSSPRLDSVDEAFF. The full variable domain, rest sourced from reference TRBV28 and TRBJ1-1, is DVKVTQSSRYLVKRTGEKVFLECVQDMDHENMFWYRQDPGLGLRLIYFSYDVKMKEKGDIPEGYSVSREKKERFSLILESASTNQTSMYLCASSSPRLDSVDEAFFGQGTRLTVV.

This chain joins TRBV6-5 and TRBJ1-1; the match to TRBD1 covers 7 bases. The CDR3 is 11 residues long. V dropped 6 bases and J dropped 6; count of bases not matched to a gene: 1. Germline CDR1 and CDR2: MNHEY and SVGAGI. The CDR3 coding sequence is TGTGCCAGCAGCCAGGGGGCTGAAGCTTTCTTT. This codes for CASSQGAEAFF.

V gene TRBV29-1 combines with J gene TRBJ2-1; 14 bases are shared with TRBD2. Germline CDR1 is SQVTM and CDR2 is ANQGSEA. This CDR3 has 17 amino acids. V dropped 5 bases and J dropped 4; count of bases not matched to a gene: 10. The CDR3 DNA follows: TGCAGCGTTCGAGGGACTAGCGGGAGTGGGGGTTACAATGAGCAGTTCTTC. This codes for CSVRGTSGSGGYNEQFF.

The gene calls are TRBV2 and TRBJ1-5; D is undetermined. Between the trimmed V and J ends, which lost 8 bases and 0 bases, there was a span of 14 bases. This CDR3 is built from 15 residues. Per germline, CDR1 SNHLY and CDR2 FYNNEI. The CDR3 DNA sequence: TGTGCCAGCTCCCGGGGTTCAAATAGCAATCAGCCCCAGCATTTT. Translated, it gives CASSRGSNSNQPQHF.

The rearrangement uses TRBV9 and TRBJ2-5, with 9 bases fitting TRBD2. CDR3 size: 13 residues. Trimming took 3 bases from V and 5 from J; bases not matched to a gene: 2. Per germline, CDR1 SGDLS and CDR2 YYNGEE. For the CDR3, the DNA is TGTGCCAGCAGCGCCGGGACTAGCGAGACCCAGTACTTC. Encoded protein: CASSAGTSETQYF.

The chain joins TRBV5-1 to TRBJ2-3; 9 positions agree with TRBD1. Germline V CDR1 and CDR2: SGHRS, YFSETQ. V was clipped by 7 bases and J by 0 bases; unmatched bases: 9. This CDR3 has 16 amino acids. The CDR3 DNA follows: TGCGCCAGCGGAACAGGGGGCCTCTCTAGCACAGATACGCAGTATTTT. It codes for CASGTGGLSSTDTQYF.

This clone came up a few times. This chain connects TRBV11-3 to TRBJ1-2; TRBD1 might be the D (5 bases). Between the trimmed V and J ends, which lost 1 base and 4 bases, there was a span of 13 bases. The CDR3 length is 15 residues. Germline assignment: CDR1 SGHNT and CDR2 YENEEA. CDR3 bases: TGTGCCAGCAGCTTAGGCGGAGGGGAGAGCTATGGCTACACCTTC. Translated, it gives CASSLGGGESYGYTF. The full variable domain, completed using reference TRBV11-3 and TRBJ1-2, is EAGVVQSPRYKIIEKKQPVAFWCNPISGHNTLYWYLQNLGQGPELLIRYENEEAVDDSQLPKDRFSAERLKGVDSTLKIQPAELGDSAVYLCASSLGGGESYGYTFGSGTRLTVV.

The chain links TRBV11-1 to TRBJ2-5; 13 bases fit TRBD2. In germline, CDR1 is SGHAT, CDR2 FQDESV (reference sequence). The CDR3 extends over 16 amino acids. V shed 3 bases, J shed 4 bases, and the junction held 5 bases outside the gene matches. The CDR3 region is CASSFTSGRALETQYF. CDR3 in DNA: TGTGCCAGCAGCTTTACTAGCGGGAGGGCCCTAGAGACCCAGTACTTC.

The chain links TRBV25-1 to TRBJ1-2; TRBD1 agrees at 7 bases. The V and J ends lost 2 bases and 4 bases, in that order; junction bases with no gene match: 4. Germline CDR1 reads MGHDK; CDR2 reads SYGVNS. The CDR3 consists of 14 residues. CDR3 in amino acids: CASSEPGQFYGYTF. The CDR3 DNA sequence: TGTGCCAGCAGTGAACCGGGACAGTTCTATGGCTACACCTTC.

The chain uses TRBV5-4 and TRBJ1-3, with a weak D call TRBD1 (6 bases). V shed 0 bases and J shed 2 bases, with 18 bases lying between them. The CDR3 runs to 18 residues. Germline V gives CDR1 SGHNT, CDR2 YYREEE (reference sequence). CDR3 coding DNA: TGTGCCAGCAGCTTGGTGGGGGGGCAGGGACTGACTGGAAACACCATATATTTT. This gives the protein CASSLVGGQGLTGNTIYF.

Details on this clone: At the DNA level, this CDR3 is encoded by other sequences in the same sample as well. The chain has TRBV28 and TRBJ2-7, with D possibly being TRBD1 (5 bases). Per germline, CDR1 MDHEN and CDR2 SYDVKM. This CDR3 is 13 amino acids long. V lost 2 bases and J 1 base, leaving 6 bases between the germline ends. CDR3 in DNA: TGTGCCAGCAGTTTAGGGGCTTCCTACGAGCAGTACTTC. Amino acids: CASSLGASYEQYF.

The rearrangement uses TRBV7-6 and TRBJ2-7, with D possibly matching TRBD2 (5 bases). The CDR3 has 18 amino acids. Germline CDR1 reads SGHVS; CDR2 reads FNYEAQ. Trimming left V 0 bases short and J 1 base short, with 19 bases between. The CDR3, as DNA: TGTGCCAGCAGCTTAGCGGGAGTGTTCGAGTCACAGTCCTACGAGCAGTACTTC. Amino acids: CASSLAGVFESQSYEQYF.